This T cell receptor beta chain originates from a study of OX40 agonist ivuxolimab in advanced cancers. The overall study: Ivuxolimab was delivered to patients intravenously every 2 weeks at doses spanning 0.01 to 10 mg/kg. General study points: Expanded clones were, on average, more numerous in CD8+ T cells than in CD4+.

Produced via immunoSEQ multiplex PCR; TCRdb's table is partial and in-frame only. The sample yields around 99,000 clones, 80% to 95% seen once. With regard to this clone: Its specificity is unknown.

The sequence was obtained from an adult with an advanced solid tumor such as melanoma, head and neck, liver or kidney cancer. Sequenced material: CD4+ or CD8+ T cells sorted from blood, taken in a trial of the OX40 agonist ivuxolimab.

The CDR3 loop reads CASSWGTGSDEQYF. DNA for the CDR3: TGTGCCAGCAGCTGGGGGACAGGGTCAGACGAGCAGTACTTC. The chain uses TRBV7-3 and TRBJ2-5, with 9 bases that match TRBD1. The J call may be wrong; the DNA end is better matched by TRBJ2-7. The germline V gene encodes CDR1 SGHTA and CDR2 FQGTGA. CDR3 size: 14 residues.